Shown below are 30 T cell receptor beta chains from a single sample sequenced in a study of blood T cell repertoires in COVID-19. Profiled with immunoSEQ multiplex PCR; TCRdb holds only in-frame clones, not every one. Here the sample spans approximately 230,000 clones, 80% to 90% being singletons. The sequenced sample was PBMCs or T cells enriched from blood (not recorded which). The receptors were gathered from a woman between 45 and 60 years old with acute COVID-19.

CDR3 residues: CASSWNRGYEQYF. CDR3 coding DNA: TGTGCCAGTTCATGGAACAGGGGTTACGAGCAGTACTTC. The chain combines TRBV27 with TRBJ2-7, with TRBD1 matching 7 bases. V gave up 9 bases and J gave up 4 bases; unmatched junction bases: 9. The CDR3 length is 13 residues. The V gene's germline CDR1 is MNHEY and CDR2 SMNVEV (reference sequence).

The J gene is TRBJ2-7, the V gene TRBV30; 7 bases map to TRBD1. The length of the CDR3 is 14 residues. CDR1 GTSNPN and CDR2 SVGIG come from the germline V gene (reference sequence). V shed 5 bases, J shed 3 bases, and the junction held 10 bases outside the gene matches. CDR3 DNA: TGTGCCTGGGTCCTGGGAACAGGGGACTACGAGCAGTACTTC. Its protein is CAWVLGTGDYEQYF.

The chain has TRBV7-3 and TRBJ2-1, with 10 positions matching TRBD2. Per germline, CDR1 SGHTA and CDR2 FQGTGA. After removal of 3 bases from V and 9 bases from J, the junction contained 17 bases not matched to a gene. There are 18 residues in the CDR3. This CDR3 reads CASSFHTRGASGRGEQFF. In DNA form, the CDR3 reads TGTGCCAGCAGCTTCCACACCCGGGGGGCTAGCGGGAGAGGTGAGCAGTTCTTC. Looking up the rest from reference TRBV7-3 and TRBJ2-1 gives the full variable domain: GAGVSQTPSNKVTEKGKYVELRCDPISGHTALYWYRQSLGQGPEFLIYFQGTGAADDSGLPNDRFFAVRPEGSVSTLKIQRTERGDSAVYLCASSFHTRGASGRGEQFFGPGTRLTVL.

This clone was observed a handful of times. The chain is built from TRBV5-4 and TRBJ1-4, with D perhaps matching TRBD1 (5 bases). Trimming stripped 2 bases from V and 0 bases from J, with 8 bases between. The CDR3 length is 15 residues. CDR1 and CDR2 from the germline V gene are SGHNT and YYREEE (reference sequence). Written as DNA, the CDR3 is TGTGCCAGCAGCTTTAAAGGGGCAACTAATGAAAAACTGTTTTTT. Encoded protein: CASSFKGATNEKLFF.

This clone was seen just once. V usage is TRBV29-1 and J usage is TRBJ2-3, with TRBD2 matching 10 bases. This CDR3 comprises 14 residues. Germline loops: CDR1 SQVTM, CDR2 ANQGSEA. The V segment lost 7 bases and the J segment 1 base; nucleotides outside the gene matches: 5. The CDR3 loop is CSAEGLAGTDTQYF. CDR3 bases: TGCAGCGCCGAAGGACTAGCGGGCACAGATACGCAGTATTTT.

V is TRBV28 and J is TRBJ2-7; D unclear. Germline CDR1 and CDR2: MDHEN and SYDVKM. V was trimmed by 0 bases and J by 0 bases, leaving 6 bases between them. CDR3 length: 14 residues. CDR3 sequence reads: CASSLWASSYEQYF. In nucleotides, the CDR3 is TGTGCCAGCAGTTTATGGGCCAGCTCCTACGAGCAGTACTTC. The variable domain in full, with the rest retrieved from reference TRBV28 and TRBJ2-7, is DVKVTQSSRYLVKRTGEKVFLECVQDMDHENMFWYRQDPGLGLRLIYFSYDVKMKEKGDIPEGYSVSREKKERFSLILESASTNQTSMYLCASSLWASSYEQYFGPGTRLTVT.

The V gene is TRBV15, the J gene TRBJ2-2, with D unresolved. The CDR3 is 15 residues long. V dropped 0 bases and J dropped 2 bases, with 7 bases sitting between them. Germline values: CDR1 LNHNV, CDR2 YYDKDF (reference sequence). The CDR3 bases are TGTGCCACCAGCAGAGATCCCAGAAACACCGGGGAGCTGTTTTTT. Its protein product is CATSRDPRNTGELFF.

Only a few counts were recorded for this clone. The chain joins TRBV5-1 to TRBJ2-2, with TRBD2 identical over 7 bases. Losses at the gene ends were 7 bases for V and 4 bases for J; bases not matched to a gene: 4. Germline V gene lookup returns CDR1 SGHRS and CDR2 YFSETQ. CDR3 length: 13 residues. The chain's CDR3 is CASSPGGTGELFF. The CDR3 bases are TGCGCCAGCTCTCCGGGGGGCACCGGGGAGCTGTTTTTT.

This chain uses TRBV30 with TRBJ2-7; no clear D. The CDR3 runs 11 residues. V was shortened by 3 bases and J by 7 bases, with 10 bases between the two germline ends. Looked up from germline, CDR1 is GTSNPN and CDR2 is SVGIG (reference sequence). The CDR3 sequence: CAWSSRFEQYF. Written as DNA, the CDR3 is TGTGCCTGGAGCTCACGGTTTGAGCAGTACTTC.

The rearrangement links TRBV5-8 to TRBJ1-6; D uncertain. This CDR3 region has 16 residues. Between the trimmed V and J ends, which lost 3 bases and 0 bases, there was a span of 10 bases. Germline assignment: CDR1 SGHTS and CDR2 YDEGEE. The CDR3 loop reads CASSSDGSSYNSPLHF. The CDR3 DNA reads TGTGCCAGCAGCTCGGACGGGAGCTCCTATAATTCACCCCTCCACTTT.

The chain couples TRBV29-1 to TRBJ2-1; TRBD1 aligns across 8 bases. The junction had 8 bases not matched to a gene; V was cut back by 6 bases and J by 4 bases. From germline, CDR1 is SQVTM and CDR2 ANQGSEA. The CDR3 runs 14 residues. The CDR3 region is CSVYRQGPYNEQFF. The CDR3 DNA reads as TGCAGCGTGTACAGACAGGGGCCGTACAATGAGCAGTTCTTC.

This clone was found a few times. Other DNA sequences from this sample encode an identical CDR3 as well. CDR3 in amino acids: CASSPGQGNQPQHF. CDR3 DNA sequence: TGTGCCAGCTCACCTGGACAGGGTAATCAGCCCCAGCATTTT. This sequence joins TRBV18 and TRBJ1-5; 8 bases match TRBD1. The germline CDR1 and CDR2 sequences are KGHSH and LQKENI. The CDR3 runs 14 residues. V shed 3 bases, J shed 4 bases, and the junction held 2 bases outside the gene matches.

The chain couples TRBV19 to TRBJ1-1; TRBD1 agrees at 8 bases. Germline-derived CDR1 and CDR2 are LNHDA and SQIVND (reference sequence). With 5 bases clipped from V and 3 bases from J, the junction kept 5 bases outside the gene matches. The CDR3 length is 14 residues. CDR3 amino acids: CASSPWTGYTEAFF. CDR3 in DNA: TGTGCCAGTAGTCCGTGGACAGGGTACACTGAAGCTTTCTTT. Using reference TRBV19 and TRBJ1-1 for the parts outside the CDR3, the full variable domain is DGGITQSPKYLFRKEGQNVTLSCEQNLNHDAMYWYRQDPGQGLRLIYYSQIVNDFQKGDIAEGYSVSREKKESFPLTVTSAQKNPTAFYLCASSPWTGYTEAFFGQGTRLTVV.

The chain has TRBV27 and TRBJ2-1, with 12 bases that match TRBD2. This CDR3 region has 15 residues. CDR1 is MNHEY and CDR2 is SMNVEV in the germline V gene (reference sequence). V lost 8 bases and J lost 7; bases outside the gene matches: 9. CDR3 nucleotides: TGTGCCAGCCGTGGACTAGCGGGGTGGAGGAATGAGCAGTTCTTC. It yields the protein CASRGLAGWRNEQFF.

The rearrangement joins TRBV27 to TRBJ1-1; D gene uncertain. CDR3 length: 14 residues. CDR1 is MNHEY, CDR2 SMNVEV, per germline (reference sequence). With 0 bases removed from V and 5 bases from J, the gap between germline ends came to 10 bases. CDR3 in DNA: TGTGCCAGCAGTTTATCCAGAGGGAGGACTGAAGCTTTCTTT. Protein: CASSLSRGRTEAFF.

CDR3 amino acids: CASSLGDLTYNEQFF. The DNA of the CDR3 is TGTGCCAGCAGCTTGGGGGACTTAACCTACAATGAGCAGTTCTTC. This chain joins TRBV5-4 and TRBJ2-1; maybe TRBD2 (6 bases). The V gene's germline CDR1 is SGHNT and CDR2 YYREEE (reference sequence). The CDR3 is 15 amino acids. The ends were cut back, 0 bases at V and 2 bases at J, with 9 bases in the middle.

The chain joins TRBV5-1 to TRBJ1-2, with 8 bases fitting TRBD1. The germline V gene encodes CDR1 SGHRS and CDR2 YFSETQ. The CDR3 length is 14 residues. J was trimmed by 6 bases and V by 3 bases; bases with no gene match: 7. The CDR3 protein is CASSYRTGRNGYTF. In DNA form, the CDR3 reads TGCGCCAGCAGCTATCGGACAGGGCGGAATGGCTACACCTTC. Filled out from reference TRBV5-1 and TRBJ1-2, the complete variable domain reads KAGVTQTPRYLIKTRGQQVTLSCSPISGHRSVSWYQQTPGQGLQFLFEYFSETQRNKGNFPGRFSGRQFSNSRSEMNVSTLELGDSALYLCASSYRTGRNGYTFGSGTRLTVV.

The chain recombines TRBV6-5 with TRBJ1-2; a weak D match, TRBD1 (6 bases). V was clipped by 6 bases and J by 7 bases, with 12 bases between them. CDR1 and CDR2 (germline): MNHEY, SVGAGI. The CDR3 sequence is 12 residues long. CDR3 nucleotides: TGTGCCAGCAGCCACGGGGGGCCTGGCTACACCTTC. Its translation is CASSHGGPGYTF.

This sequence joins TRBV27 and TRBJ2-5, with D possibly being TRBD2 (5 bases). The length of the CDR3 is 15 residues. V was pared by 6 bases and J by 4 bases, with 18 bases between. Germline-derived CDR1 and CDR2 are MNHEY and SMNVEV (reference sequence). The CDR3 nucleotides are TGTGCCAGCAGCCCTTTAGAGGGCCGGCGAGAGACCCAGTACTTC. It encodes CASSPLEGRRETQYF.

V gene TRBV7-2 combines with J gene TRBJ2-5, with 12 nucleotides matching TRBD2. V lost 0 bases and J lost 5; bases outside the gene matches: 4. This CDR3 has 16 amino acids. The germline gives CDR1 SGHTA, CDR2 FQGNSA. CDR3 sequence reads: CASSLALAGGRETQYF. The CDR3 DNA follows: TGTGCCAGCAGCTTAGCGCTAGCGGGAGGGCGGGAGACCCAGTACTTC.

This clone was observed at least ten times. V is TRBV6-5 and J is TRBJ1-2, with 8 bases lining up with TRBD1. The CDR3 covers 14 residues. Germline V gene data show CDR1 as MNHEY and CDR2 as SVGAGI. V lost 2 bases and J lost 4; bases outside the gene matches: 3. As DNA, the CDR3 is TGTGCCAGCAGTTACGGACAGGGCCTCTATGGCTACACCTTC. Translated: CASSYGQGLYGYTF.

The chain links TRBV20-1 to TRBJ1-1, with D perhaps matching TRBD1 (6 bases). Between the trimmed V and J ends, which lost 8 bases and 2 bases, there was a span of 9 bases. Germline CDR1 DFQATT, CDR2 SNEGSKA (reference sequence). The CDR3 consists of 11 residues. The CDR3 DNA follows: TGCAGTCCGGGACACAACACTGAAGCTTTCTTT. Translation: CSPGHNTEAFF.

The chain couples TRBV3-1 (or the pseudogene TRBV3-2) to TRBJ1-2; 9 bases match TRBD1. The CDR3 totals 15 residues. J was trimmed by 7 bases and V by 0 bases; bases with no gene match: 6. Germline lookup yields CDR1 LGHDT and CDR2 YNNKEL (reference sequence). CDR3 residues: CASSQDGQGHFGYTF. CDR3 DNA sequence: TGTGCCAGCAGCCAAGATGGACAGGGGCATTTTGGCTACACCTTC.

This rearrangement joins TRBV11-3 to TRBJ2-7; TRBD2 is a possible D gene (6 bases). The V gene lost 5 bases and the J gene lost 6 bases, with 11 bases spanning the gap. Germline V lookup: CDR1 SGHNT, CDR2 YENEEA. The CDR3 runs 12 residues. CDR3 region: CASSARLGEQYF. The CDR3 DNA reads TGTGCCAGCAGCGCCAGACTAGGCGAGCAGTACTTC.

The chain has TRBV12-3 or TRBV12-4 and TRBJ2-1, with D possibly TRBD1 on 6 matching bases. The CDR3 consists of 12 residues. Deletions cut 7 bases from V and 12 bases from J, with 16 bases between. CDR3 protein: CASTSRSRGQFF. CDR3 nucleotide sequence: TGTGCCAGCACCTCCCGCAGCAGGGGGCAGTTCTTC.

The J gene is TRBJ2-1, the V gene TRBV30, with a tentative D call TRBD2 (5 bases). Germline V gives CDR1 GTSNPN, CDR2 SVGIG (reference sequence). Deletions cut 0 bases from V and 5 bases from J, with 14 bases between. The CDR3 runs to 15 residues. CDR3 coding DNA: TGTGCCTGGAGTGTAGAGGGAGTGAGGCACAATGAGCAGTTCTTC. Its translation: CAWSVEGVRHNEQFF.

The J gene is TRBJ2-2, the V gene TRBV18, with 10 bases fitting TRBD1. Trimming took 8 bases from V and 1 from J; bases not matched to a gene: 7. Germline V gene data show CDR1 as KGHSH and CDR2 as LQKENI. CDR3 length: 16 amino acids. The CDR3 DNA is TGTGCCAGCAGACAGGGGGCTACCCTGAACACCGGGGAGCTGTTTTTT. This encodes CASRQGATLNTGELFF.

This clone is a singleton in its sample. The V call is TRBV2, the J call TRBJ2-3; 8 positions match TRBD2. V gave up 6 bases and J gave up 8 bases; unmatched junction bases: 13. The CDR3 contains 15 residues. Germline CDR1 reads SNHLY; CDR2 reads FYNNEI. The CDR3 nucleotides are TGTGCCAGCAGATGGGGGGCGGGAGGCACCGGTACGCAGTATTTT. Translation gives CASRWGAGGTGTQYF. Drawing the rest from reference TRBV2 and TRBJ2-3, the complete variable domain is EPEVTQTPSHQVTQMGQEVILRCVPISNHLYFYWYRQILGQKVEFLVSFYNNEISEKSEIFDDQFSVERPDGSNFTLKIRSTKLEDSAMYFCASRWGAGGTGTQYFGPGTRLTVL.

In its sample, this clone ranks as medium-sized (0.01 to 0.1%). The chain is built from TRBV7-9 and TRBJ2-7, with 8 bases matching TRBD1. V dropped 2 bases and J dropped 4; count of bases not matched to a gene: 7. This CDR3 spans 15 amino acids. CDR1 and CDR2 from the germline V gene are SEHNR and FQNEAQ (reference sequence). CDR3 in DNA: TGTGCCAGCAGCTTACGCTTGGACAGGGATTACGAGCAGTACTTC. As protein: CASSLRLDRDYEQYF.

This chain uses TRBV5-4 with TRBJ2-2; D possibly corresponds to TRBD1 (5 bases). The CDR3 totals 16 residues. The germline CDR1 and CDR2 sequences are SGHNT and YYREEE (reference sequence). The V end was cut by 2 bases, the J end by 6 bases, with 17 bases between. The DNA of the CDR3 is TGTGCCAGCAGCTTTCGGCAGGGCCAAATGGCCGGGGAGCTGTTTTTT. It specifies CASSFRQGQMAGELFF.